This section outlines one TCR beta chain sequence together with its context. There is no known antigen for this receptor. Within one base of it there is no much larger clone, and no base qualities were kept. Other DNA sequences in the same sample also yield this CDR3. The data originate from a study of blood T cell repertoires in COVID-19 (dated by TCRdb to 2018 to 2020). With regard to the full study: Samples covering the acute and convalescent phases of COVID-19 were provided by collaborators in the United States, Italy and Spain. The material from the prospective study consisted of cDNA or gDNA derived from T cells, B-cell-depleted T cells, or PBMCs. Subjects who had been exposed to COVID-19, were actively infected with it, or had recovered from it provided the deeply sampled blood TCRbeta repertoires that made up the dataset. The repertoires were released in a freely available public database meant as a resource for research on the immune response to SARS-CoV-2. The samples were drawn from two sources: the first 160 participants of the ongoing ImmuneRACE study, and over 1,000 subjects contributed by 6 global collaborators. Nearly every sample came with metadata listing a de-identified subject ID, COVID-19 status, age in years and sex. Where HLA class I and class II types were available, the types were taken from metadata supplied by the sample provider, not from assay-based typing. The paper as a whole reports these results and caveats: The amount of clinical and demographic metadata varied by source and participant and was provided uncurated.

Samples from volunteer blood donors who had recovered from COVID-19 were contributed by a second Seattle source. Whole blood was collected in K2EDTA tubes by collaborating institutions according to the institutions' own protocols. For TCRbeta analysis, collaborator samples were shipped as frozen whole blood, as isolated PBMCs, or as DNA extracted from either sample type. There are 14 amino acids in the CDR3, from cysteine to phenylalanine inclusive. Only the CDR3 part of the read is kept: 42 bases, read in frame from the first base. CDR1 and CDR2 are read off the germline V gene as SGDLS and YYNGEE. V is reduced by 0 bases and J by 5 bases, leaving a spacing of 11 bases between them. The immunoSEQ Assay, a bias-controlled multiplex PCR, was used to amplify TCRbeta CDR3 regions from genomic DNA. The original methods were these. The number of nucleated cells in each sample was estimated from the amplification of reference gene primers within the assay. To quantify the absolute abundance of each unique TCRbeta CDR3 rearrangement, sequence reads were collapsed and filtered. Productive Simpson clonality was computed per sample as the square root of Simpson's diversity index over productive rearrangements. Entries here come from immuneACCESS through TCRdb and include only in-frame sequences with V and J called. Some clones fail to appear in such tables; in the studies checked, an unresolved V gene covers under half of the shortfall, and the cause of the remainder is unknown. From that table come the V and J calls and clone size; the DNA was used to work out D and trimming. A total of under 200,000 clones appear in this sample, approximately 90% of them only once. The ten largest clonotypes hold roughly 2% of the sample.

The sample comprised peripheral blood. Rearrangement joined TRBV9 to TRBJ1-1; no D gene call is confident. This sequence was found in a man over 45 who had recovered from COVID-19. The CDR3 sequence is CASSVGGLGTEAFF. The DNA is TGTGCCAGCAGCGTAGGAGGGTTAGGAACTGAAGCTTTCTTT.